These 21 T cell receptor beta chains were sequenced from one sample in a study of shared clonotypes between healthy human individuals. Assay: immunoSEQ multiplex PCR; the TCRdb copy retains only in-frame clones and omits some. The profile shows some 2.1 million clones, approximately 95% of them singletons. Sequencing was performed on naive CD4+ T cells sorted from blood. Subset given: CD45RA+ positively selected. All receptors come from a man aged 18 to 29 in good health.

Comment on this clone: The sample has other DNA sequences that encode this CDR3 too. The rearrangement links TRBV5-1 to TRBJ2-1, with a tentative D call TRBD2 (5 bases). V lost 0 bases and J lost 0, with 10 bases in between. Germline V gene lookup returns CDR1 SGHRS and CDR2 YFSETQ. The CDR3 extends over 16 amino acids. In DNA form, the CDR3 reads TGCGCCAGCAGCTTGGGGGGAGCTGGCTCCTACAATGAGCAGTTCTTC. As protein: CASSLGGAGSYNEQFF.

This clone has a count of ten or more. The chain combines TRBV9 with TRBJ2-4; D is perhaps TRBD1 (6 bases). V was cut by 0 bases and J by 8 bases, with 9 bases left in between. The CDR3 covers 13 residues. Germline assignment: CDR1 SGDLS and CDR2 YYNGEE. CDR3 sequence reads: CASSVAGVDIQYF. The CDR3, as DNA: TGTGCCAGCAGCGTAGCAGGGGTGGACATTCAGTACTTC.

This clone turned up a few times. This sequence joins TRBV19 and TRBJ1-6, with a possible D match to TRBD1 (5 bases). This CDR3 spans 15 amino acids. Trimming shortened V by 8 bases and J by 8 bases, and 19 bases separated the two germline ends. Germline CDR1 LNHDA, CDR2 SQIVND (reference sequence). CDR3 nucleotides: TGTGCCAGTTCTCTCGTGGACGGGGGAGATTCACCCCTCCACTTT. It translates to CASSLVDGGDSPLHF. The full variable domain, rest sourced from reference TRBV19 and TRBJ1-6, is DGGITQSPKYLFRKEGQNVTLSCEQNLNHDAMYWYRQDPGQGLRLIYYSQIVNDFQKGDIAEGYSVSREKKESFPLTVTSAQKNPTAFYLCASSLVDGGDSPLHFGNGTRLTVT.

The chain combines TRBV6-1 with TRBJ2-1; D is unresolved. With 6 bases removed from V and 2 bases from J, the gap between germline ends came to 5 bases. The CDR3 consists of 12 residues. CDR1 is MNHNS and CDR2 is SASEGT in the germline V gene. As DNA, the CDR3 is TGTGCCAGCAGAGACGCCTACAATGAGCAGTTCTTC. Protein sequence: CASRDAYNEQFF.

V gene TRBV29-1 combines with J gene TRBJ1-1; no firm D call. The CDR3 has 17 amino acids. Trimming shortened V by 6 bases and J by 1 base, and 24 bases separated the two germline ends. CDR1 SQVTM and CDR2 ANQGSEA come from the germline V gene. The CDR3 DNA sequence: TGCAGCGTCGTATTGACGGGCTTACTTTTGACGAACACTGAAGCTTTCTTT. It translates to CSVVLTGLLLTNTEAFF.

The chain employs TRBV5-6 and TRBJ1-2; 7 nucleotides agree with TRBD1. V shed 2 bases and J 6 bases; nucleotides not matched to a gene: 4. Germline V gene data show CDR1 as SGHDT and CDR2 as YYEEEE. CDR3 length equals 13 residues. In nucleotides, the CDR3 is TGTGCCAGCAGCTTCGCCGACAGGGATGGCTACACCTTC. Protein sequence: CASSFADRDGYTF.

This chain links TRBV2 with TRBJ2-1; D is unresolved. Between the trimmed V and J ends, which lost 2 bases and 4 bases, there was a span of 21 bases. The CDR3 contains 18 residues. Germline V gives CDR1 SNHLY, CDR2 FYNNEI. CDR3 DNA: TGTGCCAGCAGTGAAACAAACCCAAGGAATTTTCTATACAATGAGCAGTTCTTC. It translates to CASSETNPRNFLYNEQFF.

The CDR3 DNA reads TGTGCCTGGAGTGGCTTGGACAATGAGCAGTTCTTC. Protein sequence: CAWSGLDNEQFF. The chain joins TRBV30 to TRBJ2-1, with unresolved D. Trimming shortened V by 1 base and J by 5 bases, and 6 bases separated the two germline ends. This CDR3 spans 12 amino acids. Per the germline V gene, CDR1 is GTSNPN and CDR2 is SVGIG (reference sequence).

The rearrangement joins TRBV11-2 to TRBJ2-3; D call uncertain. The ends were cut back, 6 bases at V and 0 bases at J, with 10 bases in the middle. Germline V lookup: CDR1 SGHAT, CDR2 FQNNGV. This CDR3 region has 14 residues. The CDR3 sequence: CASSLLLSTDTQYF. The CDR3 DNA sequence: TGTGCCAGCAGTTTACTTCTCAGCACAGATACGCAGTATTTT.

V gene TRBV27 combines with J gene TRBJ1-2; D call uncertain. The CDR3 has 15 residues. The germline V gene encodes CDR1 MNHEY and CDR2 SMNVEV (reference sequence). With 6 bases removed from V and 2 bases from J, the gap between germline ends came to 16 bases. CDR3 nucleotides: TGTGCCAGCAGGACCTTCGGTGGCGCGAACTATGGCTACACCTTC. Protein: CASRTFGGANYGYTF.

The V gene is TRBV16, the J gene TRBJ1-2; unclear D gene. Between the trimmed V and J ends, which lost 0 bases and 8 bases, there was a span of 4 bases. Germline CDR1 is KGHSY and CDR2 is FQNENV. CDR3 length equals 11 residues. This CDR3 reads CASSQSLGYTF. Here the CDR3 DNA reads TGTGCCAGCAGCCAATCGCTGGGCTACACCTTC.

In its sample, this clone was seen a few times. The chain couples TRBV19 to TRBJ1-5; TRBD1 agrees at 8 bases. Germline CDR1 and CDR2: LNHDA and SQIVND (reference sequence). This CDR3 has 13 residues. The junction had 2 bases not matched to a gene; V was cut back by 5 bases and J by 5 bases. CDR3 amino acids: CASSLRGHQPQHF. The DNA for the CDR3 is TGTGCCAGTAGTCTCAGGGGGCATCAGCCCCAGCATTTT.

The V call is TRBV4-3, the J call TRBJ2-1; D may be TRBD1 (6 bases). The germline V gene has CDR1 LGHNA and CDR2 YSLEER. Trimming shortened V by 1 base and J by 0 bases, and 13 bases separated the two germline ends. The CDR3 is made up of 17 amino acids. The CDR3, as DNA: TGCGCCAGCAGCCAAGTCGCAGGGGCTAGCTCCTACAATGAGCAGTTCTTC. Translation gives CASSQVAGASSYNEQFF.

This clone was counted once. This chain joins TRBV9 and TRBJ1-5, with a tentative D call TRBD1 (5 bases). Per germline, CDR1 SGDLS and CDR2 YYNGEE. The CDR3 totals 15 residues. Deletions cut 0 bases from V and 7 bases from J, with 14 bases between. The CDR3 sequence: CASSVDGGRAQPQHF. CDR3 nucleotide sequence: TGTGCCAGCAGCGTAGATGGGGGTCGGGCACAGCCCCAGCATTTT.

The rearrangement uses TRBV9 and TRBJ1-2; 8 bases fit TRBD1. CDR3 length: 15 residues. Trimming cost V 0 bases and J 5 bases; bases outside gene matches: 6. From germline, CDR1 is SGDLS and CDR2 YYNGEE. CDR3 protein: CASSVDRGEYYGYTF. CDR3 DNA: TGTGCCAGCAGCGTAGACAGGGGGGAGTATTATGGCTACACCTTC.

CDR3 sequence: CASSTPGPGNTIYF. The CDR3 DNA reads TGTGCCAGCAGTACACCAGGGCCTGGAAACACCATATATTTT. This rearrangement joins TRBV6-5 to TRBJ1-3; D perhaps matches TRBD1 (5 bases). Germline V gene sequence: CDR1 MNHEY, CDR2 SVGAGI. The CDR3 contains 14 residues. The V and J ends lost 5 bases and 2 bases respectively, with 10 bases between them.

V is TRBV7-6 and J is TRBJ2-7, with 9 bases matching TRBD1. V shed 5 bases, J shed 3 bases, and the junction held 8 bases outside the gene matches. Looked up from germline, CDR1 is SGHVS and CDR2 is FNYEAQ. This CDR3 comprises 15 residues. The CDR3 sequence: CASSQRDRESYEQYF. CDR3 DNA: TGTGCCAGCAGCCAGCGGGACAGGGAGAGCTACGAGCAGTACTTC.

J is TRBJ1-2 and V is TRBV19; 10 nucleotides align to TRBD1. The CDR3 sequence is 13 residues long. The germline V gene encodes CDR1 LNHDA and CDR2 SQIVND (reference sequence). The trim removed 6 bases at V and 7 bases at J, leaving 5 bases unmatched. Here the CDR3 DNA reads TGTGCCAGTAGGGTGGGACAGGGGTCTGGCTACACCTTC. Protein product: CASRVGQGSGYTF.

The chain uses TRBV28 and TRBJ2-3; D gene ambiguous. The CDR3 is 13 residues long. Germline CDR1 reads MDHEN; CDR2 reads SYDVKM. The V end was cut by 4 bases, the J end by 1 base, with 6 bases between. CDR3 coding DNA: TGTGCCAGCAGTTCATCGGGCACAGATACGCAGTATTTT. Translation: CASSSSGTDTQYF.

J is TRBJ2-1 and V is TRBV10-3, with D maybe TRBD2 (6 bases). Germline V gene data show CDR1 as ENHRY and CDR2 as SYGVKD. Trimming pared 11 bases from V and 6 bases from J, leaving 14 bases between. This CDR3 comprises 12 residues. The CDR3 DNA reads as TGTGCCGCCCTGGGGGGAGGCAATGAGCAGTTCTTC. Protein sequence: CAALGGGNEQFF.

V is TRBV4-3 and J is TRBJ1-4; D is undetermined. The V gene's germline CDR1 is LGHNA and CDR2 YSLEER. This CDR3 region has 15 residues. V was trimmed by 2 bases and J by 0 bases, leaving 7 bases between them. As DNA, the CDR3 is TGCGCCAGCAGCCAAATACCTGCAACTAATGAAAAACTGTTTTTT. This translates into CASSQIPATNEKLFF.